These T cell receptor beta chains were read from a single sample in a study of cytomegalovirus exposure and HLA in healthy donors. Clones were read by immunoSEQ multiplex PCR, and TCRdb kept only the in-frame ones, dropping some. The sample holds 200,000 to 250,000 clones; 60% to 85% are singletons and the top ten take around 15%. The sequenced material came from PBMCs. Receptor source: a man aged 35 to 55 in good health and CMV-seronegative. CDR3s leave out the opening cysteine and the closing phenylalanine or tryptophan. D genes are given only for firm matches. Not every row has a clone size; where given, it reads once, few, many or a size class.

TRBD1,TRBV5-1,.,ASSFNRGYGYT
TRBD1,TRBV5-1,.,ASSLGDRANQPQH
.,TRBV5-1,few,ASSLVADNVLT
TRBD1,TRBV5-4,.,ASSRHRGAEAF
.,TRBV5-4,once,ASSPLQGYEQY
.,TRBV27,.,ASSSWGQNTGELF
TRBD1,TRBV27,.,ASSLQGTDPYEQY
TRBD2,TRBV15,.,ATSRGLSRLAAVEGSQY
.,TRBV11-2,.,ASSPVEKFGTQY
.,TRBV9,.,ASSPRGTKGNTEAF
.,TRBV27,.,ASRLTGTYGYT
TRBD2,TRBV15,.,ATSSSYWGGSYNEQF
TRBD1,TRBV6-5,.,ASSYRQGYEQY
.,TRBV5-4,.,ASSGQPPTTYGYT
TRBD1,TRBV11-2,once,ASSHTSYSGGEQF
.,TRBV7-9,once,ASRSLEDSSAGTEAF
.,TRBV5-1,.,ASEFGTRKGSGYT
.,TRBV28,.,ASGAGEQGQH
TRBD2,TRBV9,once,ASSVGTSSTDTQY
.,TRBV5-1,.,ASSLALKLNEQY
.,TRBV10-2,once,ASSRSIEYQPQH
.,TRBV6-1,once,ASGQIPYEQY
TRBD2,TRBV4-3,few,ASSQLAGDSYEQY
.,TRBV7-9,.,ASSLLGYTDTQY
.,TRBV27,.,ASSLLGLHGYEQY
.,TRBV2,.,ASGGGAKRNTEAF
TRBD1,TRBV2,.,ASSPTGGHQPQH